The 25 T cell receptor beta chains presented below share a single source sample, sequenced in a study of regulatory T cells in long-lasting Graves disease listed by TCRdb under 2021. Libraries were made using multiplex PCR. Instrument used: Illumina HiSeq 4000. To build TCR beta libraries, CDR3 regions were amplified by Arm-PCR using iRepertoire HTBI primers. TCRdb itself trimmed the public reads at Q25 with fastp, ran MiXCR and retained productive beta chains. All rows with the same CDR3 protein become a single entry with the most common DNA and genes. The sample table lists roughly 250,000 distinct CDR3 sequences, 18% of them with a count of one. The ten largest clones take up 11% to 15% of the sample. The time point label for this specimen denotes: newly diagnosed GD, antithyroid drugs for less than 3 months. For both TCR sequencing and RNA sequencing, RNA was extracted from PBMCs in TRIzol. The sample was also linked to a second study, of T cells in Graves' hyperthyroidism and ophthalmopathy.

Sequencing used peripheral blood mononuclear cells (PBMCs), obtained at new diagnosis, from a patient treated with antithyroid drugs. These receptors were obtained from a woman aged 30 to 39 with Graves disease. Donor details come from another sample of the same person, matched by shared clones.

This clonotype was detected ten times or more. The rearrangement joins TRBV27 to TRBJ1-2; TRBD1 matches at 8 bases. CDR3 length: 16 amino acids. CDR1 and CDR2 (germline): MNHEY, SMNVEV (reference sequence). J was trimmed by 3 bases and V by 6 bases; bases with no gene match: 12. The CDR3 sequence is CASRPPPGQAYYGYTF. The CDR3 nucleotides read TGTGCCAGCAGACCGCCCCCGGGACAGGCGTACTATGGCTACACCTTC.

This clonotype was observed many times. The chain couples TRBV12-3 or TRBV12-4 to TRBJ1-2; the D gene is possibly TRBD1 (6 bases). The V and J ends lost 5 bases and 7 bases respectively, with 11 bases between them. This CDR3 comprises 12 residues. CDR3 sequence reads: CASSLQGSGYTF. CDR3 DNA: TGTGCCAGCAGTCTACAGGGTTCTGGCTACACCTTC.

This clonotype was observed once. A read error is likely here: a far larger clone is one base away. The rearrangement joins TRBV7-8 to TRBJ2-5; D may correspond to TRBD1 or TRBD2 (6 bases each). CDR3 length: 14 residues. V gave up 4 bases and J gave up 5 bases, with 14 bases separating them. Germline CDR1 reads SGHVS; CDR2 reads FQNEAQ. CDR3 protein: CASSWGAGGETQYF. The DNA of the CDR3 is TGTGCCAGCAGCTGGGGCGCCGGGGGCGAGACCCAGTACTTC.

The sample holds many counts of this clonotype. The rearrangement joins TRBV20-1 to TRBJ1-2, with unresolved D. The V and J ends lost 6 bases and 1 base respectively, with 6 bases between them. Germline values: CDR1 DFQATT, CDR2 SNEGSKA (reference sequence). The length of the CDR3 is 11 residues. The CDR3 here is CSAPFNYGYTF. The DNA of the CDR3 is TGCAGTGCGCCGTTTAACTATGGCTACACCTTC.

The V and J genes are TRBV20-1 and TRBJ1-1; the match to TRBD1 covers 10 bases. Germline values: CDR1 DFQATT, CDR2 SNEGSKA (reference sequence). CDR3 length equals 15 residues. Trimming at V came to 6 bases and at J to 1 base, leaving 8 bases not matched to a gene. This chain's CDR3 is CSATRQGARNTEAFF. CDR3 DNA sequence: TGCAGTGCGACGAGACAGGGGGCGAGGAACACTGAAGCTTTCTTT.

There are many counts of this clonotype. The V gene is TRBV28, the J gene TRBJ1-1, with D possibly TRBD1 on 5 matching bases. The CDR3 has 14 residues. With 5 bases removed from V and 4 bases from J, the gap between germline ends came to 14 bases. Per the germline V gene, CDR1 is MDHEN and CDR2 is SYDVKM. The CDR3 region has the DNA TGTGCCAGCAGTGCCCTGGGGGAGGGCACTGAAGCTTTCTTT. It is translated as CASSALGEGTEAFF.

The J gene is TRBJ2-7, the V gene TRBV28, with 8 bases fitting TRBD1. The CDR3 totals 16 residues. V lost 3 bases and J lost 1; bases outside the gene matches: 8. CDR1 is MDHEN, CDR2 SYDVKM, per germline. The CDR3 loop reads CASSFFTGQVSYEQYF. The CDR3 DNA reads TGTGCCAGCAGTTTTTTCACGGGACAGGTGTCCTACGAGCAGTACTTC. The full variable domain, with the rest looked up from reference TRBV28 and TRBJ2-7, is DVKVTQSSRYLVKRTGEKVFLECVQDMDHENMFWYRQDPGLGLRLIYFSYDVKMKEKGDIPEGYSVSREKKERFSLILESASTNQTSMYLCASSFFTGQVSYEQYFGPGTRLTVT.

Concerning this clonotype itself: A much larger clonotype is one base distant, so this may be a read error. CDR3 DNA: TGTGCCAGCAGTGAAAGTTTCAAGCAGTACTTC. Encoded protein: CASSESFKQYF. The rearrangement links TRBV6-2 or TRBV6-3 to TRBJ2-7; D not resolved. Germline CDR1 MNHEY, CDR2 SVGEGT. The V gene lost 5 bases and the J gene lost 8 bases, with 10 bases spanning the gap. The CDR3 contains 11 residues.

This clonotype came up many times. This chain links TRBV7-2 with TRBJ1-2; D ambiguous. CDR1 SGHTA and CDR2 FQGNSA come from the germline V gene. The CDR3 covers 15 residues. With 5 bases removed from V and 1 base from J, the gap between germline ends came to 14 bases. The CDR3 nucleotides read TGTGCCAGCAGCGGCTATACTCTACTTAACTATGGCTACACCTTC. Translating gives CASSGYTLLNYGYTF. The whole variable domain, remainder taken from reference TRBV7-2 and TRBJ1-2, is GAGVSQSPSNKVTEKGKDVELRCDPISGHTALYWYRQSLGQGLEFLIYFQGNSAPDKSGLPSDRFSAERTGGSVSTLTIQRTQQEDSAVYLCASSGYTLLNYGYTFGSGTRLTVV.

The chain links TRBV27 to TRBJ2-7; a weak D match, TRBD1 (6 bases). Germline lookup yields CDR1 MNHEY and CDR2 SMNVEV (reference sequence). Trimming took off 7 bases at V and 1 base at J, with 11 bases between the two ends. This CDR3 region has 13 residues. The CDR3 region has the DNA TGTGCCAGCAAAGCAGGGGTTTCCTACGAGCAGTACTTC. Translating gives CASKAGVSYEQYF.

This clonotype was observed a handful of times. A far larger clone is just one base off, so this is likely a read error. This chain links TRBV2 with TRBJ1-1; no clear D. V was pared by 6 bases and J by 0 bases, with 11 bases between. This CDR3 has 14 amino acids. Germline V gene sequence: CDR1 SNHLY, CDR2 FYNNEI. For the CDR3, the DNA is TGTGCCAGCAGCCCAAGATGGGTGAACACTGAAGCTTTCTTT. It is translated as CASSPRWVNTEAFF. Filled out from reference TRBV2 and TRBJ1-1, the complete variable domain reads EPEVTQTPSHQVTQMGQEVILRCVPISNHLYFYWYRQILGQKVEFLVSFYNNEISEKSEIFDDQFSVERPDGSNFTLKIRSTKLEDSAMYFCASSPRWVNTEAFFGQGTRLTVV.

The chain links TRBV7-2 to TRBJ2-3, with 12 positions matching TRBD1. The CDR3 consists of 16 residues. V trimming: 5 bases; J trimming: 1 base; junction bases outside the gene matches: 4. Germline assignment: CDR1 SGHTA and CDR2 FQGNSA. The CDR3 coding sequence is TGTGCCAGCAGCGATGGGACAGGGGGCGGCACAGATACGCAGTATTTT. It is translated as CASSDGTGGGTDTQYF.

This clonotype was seen a few times. The gene calls are TRBV28 and TRBJ2-5, with D perhaps being TRBD1 or TRBD2 (6 bases each). CDR1 is MDHEN, CDR2 SYDVKM, per germline. The CDR3 loop spans 17 amino acids. With 5 bases removed from V and 5 bases from J, the gap between germline ends came to 24 bases. The CDR3 nucleotides read TGTGCCAGCAGTACCACGAACCCGGGGGCACGGTGGGAGACCCAGTACTTC. This translates into CASSTTNPGARWETQYF.

This clonotype was seen repeatedly, ten times or more. V usage is TRBV10-3 and J usage is TRBJ1-1, with TRBD1 matching 9 bases. Germline assignment: CDR1 ENHRY and CDR2 SYGVKD. V lost 2 bases to trimming and J lost 4 bases; unmatched junction nucleotides: 11. This CDR3 spans 17 amino acids. CDR3 DNA sequence: TGTGCCATCAGTGAGGACTTGGACAGGGGAAGGGTCACTGAAGCTTTCTTT. This sequence encodes CAISEDLDRGRVTEAFF.

Comments on this clonotype: This clone may be a read error of a much larger clone one base away. The J gene is TRBJ1-5, the V gene TRBV6-2 or TRBV6-3, with D maybe TRBD1 (5 bases). CDR3 length: 15 residues. Germline CDR1 MNHEY, CDR2 SVGEGT. Trimming shortened V by 7 bases and J by 1 base, and 14 bases separated the two germline ends. CDR3 protein: CASMTRGASNQPQHF. CDR3 nucleotides: TGTGCCAGCATGACCCGCGGGGCCAGCAATCAGCCCCAGCATTTT.

This clonotype was counted only a few times. CDR3 protein: CATSAPTGTDTEAFF. The DNA for the CDR3 is TGTGCCACCAGTGCCCCGACAGGGACAGACACTGAAGCTTTCTTT. The rearrangement links TRBV24-1 to TRBJ1-1, with 7 positions matching TRBD1. Unmatched junction bases numbered 8, after V lost 5 bases and J lost 3 bases. The CDR3 runs to 15 residues. CDR1 is KGHDR and CDR2 is SFDVKD in the germline V gene.

This clonotype was seen a few times. The likely explanation is a read error, given a far larger clone one base away. The chain couples TRBV13 to TRBJ2-5; tentative D call: TRBD1 (5 bases). This CDR3 has 14 residues. The germline gives CDR1 PRHDT, CDR2 FYEKMQ (reference sequence). With 4 bases removed from V and 2 bases from J, the gap between germline ends came to 11 bases. The CDR3 loop reads CASSSEGAQETQYF. The CDR3 DNA sequence: TGTGCCAGCAGCTCCGAAGGGGCGCAAGAGACCCAGTACTTC.

Many counts were recorded for this clonotype. CDR3 sequence reads: CASTGQGGREAFF. Here the CDR3 DNA reads TGCGCCAGCACCGGACAGGGAGGACGTGAAGCTTTCTTT. This rearrangement joins TRBV5-1 to TRBJ1-1; TRBD1 aligns across 8 bases. V dropped 6 bases and J dropped 7; count of bases not matched to a gene: 8. Germline assignment: CDR1 SGHRS and CDR2 YFSETQ. The CDR3 is made up of 13 amino acids.

This clonotype showed up just a few times. CDR3 sequence: CASSLTVSYEQYF. In DNA, the CDR3 is TGTGCCAGCAGTCTAACCGTCTCCTACGAGCAGTACTTC. The V call is TRBV27, the J call TRBJ2-7, with D unclear. CDR1 is MNHEY, CDR2 SMNVEV, per germline (reference sequence). Deletions cut 5 bases from V and 0 bases from J, with 8 bases between. This CDR3 has 13 amino acids.

This clonotype showed up many times. The chain carries TRBV6-1 and TRBJ1-5; D remains unclear. The CDR3 sequence is 13 residues long. Germline V CDR1 and CDR2: MNHNS, SASEGT. Between the trimmed V and J ends, which lost 7 bases and 2 bases, there was a span of 9 bases. The CDR3 region has the DNA TGTGCCAGCATTGGACGTGGCAATCAGCCCCAGCATTTT. This codes for CASIGRGNQPQHF.

V gene TRBV20-1 combines with J gene TRBJ1-4; TRBD1 matches at 7 bases. Trimming at V came to 2 bases and at J to 7 bases, leaving 13 bases not matched to a gene. Per the germline V gene, CDR1 is DFQATT and CDR2 is SNEGSKA (reference sequence). The CDR3 spans 16 residues. The CDR3: CSARPNHRGGGEKLFF. The CDR3 DNA reads TGCAGTGCTAGACCAAATCACAGGGGCGGGGGTGAAAAACTGTTTTTT.

The sample holds many counts of this clonotype. The chain has TRBV12-5 and TRBJ2-5; maybe TRBD2 (5 bases). This CDR3 comprises 17 residues. CDR1 is LGHNT and CDR2 is FRNRAP in the germline V gene. Trimming pared 1 base from V and 1 base from J, leaving 16 bases between. CDR3 protein: CASGLAGWETSQETQYF. For the CDR3, the DNA is TGTGCTAGTGGTTTGGCGGGGTGGGAAACTTCCCAAGAGACCCAGTACTTC.

This clonotype has a count of ten or more. J is TRBJ1-2 and V is TRBV29-1, with D possibly being TRBD1 (6 bases). Germline CDR1 SQVTM, CDR2 ANQGSEA. V lost 4 bases to trimming and J lost 2 bases, with 20 bases between them. The CDR3 extends over 16 amino acids. The CDR3 loop reads CSVVIVPRTENYGYTF. CDR3 bases: TGCAGCGTTGTTATCGTCCCTAGGACAGAGAACTATGGCTACACCTTC.

V gene TRBV27 combines with J gene TRBJ2-2, with 12 bases that match TRBD2. J gave up 1 base and V 1 base, and 4 bases lay outside the gene matches. Germline CDR1 is MNHEY and CDR2 is SMNVEV (reference sequence). This CDR3 is built from 18 residues. As DNA, the CDR3 is TGTGCCAGCAGTTTATGGACTAGCGGGATCGGGAACACCGGGGAGCTGTTTTTT. Translating gives CASSLWTSGIGNTGELFF.

In this sample, this clonotype turned up a few times. CDR3 amino acids: CASSRFLTTEAFF. For the CDR3, the DNA is TGTGCCAGCAGCCGCTTCCTCACGACTGAAGCTTTCTTT. The chain combines TRBV7-9 with TRBJ1-1; D is unclear. Germline V CDR1 and CDR2: SEHNR, FQNEAQ (reference sequence). The CDR3 totals 13 residues. Trimming removed 5 bases at V and 5 bases at J, with 12 bases between.